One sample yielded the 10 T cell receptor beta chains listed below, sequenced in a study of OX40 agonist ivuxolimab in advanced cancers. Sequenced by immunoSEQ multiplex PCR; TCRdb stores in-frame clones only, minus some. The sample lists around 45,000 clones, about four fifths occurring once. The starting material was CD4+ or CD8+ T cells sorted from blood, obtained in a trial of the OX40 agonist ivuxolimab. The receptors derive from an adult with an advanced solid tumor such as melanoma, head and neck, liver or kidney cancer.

This CDR3 reads CASSPLGQGSEGYTF. Written as DNA, the CDR3 is TGTGCCAGCTCACCACTTGGACAGGGAAGTGAGGGCTACACCTTC. This sequence joins TRBV18 and TRBJ1-2; 8 bases fit TRBD1. CDR3 size: 15 residues. Germline lookup yields CDR1 KGHSH and CDR2 LQKENI. With V trimmed by 1 base and J by 8 bases, 9 bases remained unmatched.

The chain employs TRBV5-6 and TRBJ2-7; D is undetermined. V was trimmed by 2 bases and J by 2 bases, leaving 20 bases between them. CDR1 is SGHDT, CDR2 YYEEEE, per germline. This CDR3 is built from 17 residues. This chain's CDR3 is CASSLGGFWQQTYEQYF. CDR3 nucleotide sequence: TGTGCCAGCAGCTTAGGTGGGTTTTGGCAGCAAACCTACGAGCAGTACTTC.

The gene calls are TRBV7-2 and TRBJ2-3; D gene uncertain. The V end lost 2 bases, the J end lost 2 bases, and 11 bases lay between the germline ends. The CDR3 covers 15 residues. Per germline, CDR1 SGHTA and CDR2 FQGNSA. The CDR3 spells CASSLKRSPTDTQYF. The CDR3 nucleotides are TGTGCCAGCAGCTTAAAACGCTCCCCCACAGATACGCAGTATTTT.

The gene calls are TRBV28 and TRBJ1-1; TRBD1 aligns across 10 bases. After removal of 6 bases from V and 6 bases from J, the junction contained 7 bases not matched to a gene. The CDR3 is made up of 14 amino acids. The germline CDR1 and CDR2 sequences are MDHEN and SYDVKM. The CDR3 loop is CASRLTGTGAEAFF. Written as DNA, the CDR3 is TGTGCCAGCAGACTGACCGGGACAGGGGCTGAAGCTTTCTTT.

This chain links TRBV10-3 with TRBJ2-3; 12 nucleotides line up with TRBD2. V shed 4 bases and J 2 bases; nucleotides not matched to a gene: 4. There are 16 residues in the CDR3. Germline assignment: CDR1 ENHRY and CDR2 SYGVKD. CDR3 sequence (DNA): TGTGCCATCAGTGGCCGGACTAGCGGGAACACAGATACGCAGTATTTT. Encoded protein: CAISGRTSGNTDTQYF.

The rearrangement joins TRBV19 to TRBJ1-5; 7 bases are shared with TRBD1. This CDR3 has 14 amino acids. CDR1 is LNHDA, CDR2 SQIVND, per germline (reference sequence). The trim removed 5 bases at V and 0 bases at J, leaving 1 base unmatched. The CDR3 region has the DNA TGTGCCAGTAGTGGACAGGTTAGCAATCAGCCCCAGCATTTT. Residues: CASSGQVSNQPQHF.

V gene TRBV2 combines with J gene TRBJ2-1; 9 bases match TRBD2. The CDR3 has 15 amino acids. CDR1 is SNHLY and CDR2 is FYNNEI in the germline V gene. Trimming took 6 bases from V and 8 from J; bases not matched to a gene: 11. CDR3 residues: CASRPLAGKSDEQFF. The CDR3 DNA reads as TGTGCCAGCAGGCCCCTAGCGGGAAAGAGCGATGAGCAGTTCTTC. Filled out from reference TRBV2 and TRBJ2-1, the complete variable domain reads EPEVTQTPSHQVTQMGQEVILRCVPISNHLYFYWYRQILGQKVEFLVSFYNNEISEKSEIFDDQFSVERPDGSNFTLKIRSTKLEDSAMYFCASRPLAGKSDEQFFGPGTRLTVL.

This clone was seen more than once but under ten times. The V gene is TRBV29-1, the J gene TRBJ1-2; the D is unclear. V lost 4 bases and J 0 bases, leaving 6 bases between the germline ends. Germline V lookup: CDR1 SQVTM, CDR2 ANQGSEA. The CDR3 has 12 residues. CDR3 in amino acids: CSVVVANYGYTF. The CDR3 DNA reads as TGCAGCGTTGTAGTCGCTAACTATGGCTACACCTTC.

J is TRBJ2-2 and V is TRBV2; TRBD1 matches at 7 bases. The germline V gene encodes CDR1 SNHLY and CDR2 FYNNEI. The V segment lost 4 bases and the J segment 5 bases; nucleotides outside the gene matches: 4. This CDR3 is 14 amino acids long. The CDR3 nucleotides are TGTGCCAGCAGTGTAGGGGGCTGGACCGGGGAGCTGTTTTTT. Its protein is CASSVGGWTGELFF.

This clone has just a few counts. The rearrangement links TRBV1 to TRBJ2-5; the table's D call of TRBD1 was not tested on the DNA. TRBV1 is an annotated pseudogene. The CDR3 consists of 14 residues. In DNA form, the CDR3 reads TGCACCAGCAGCCAAGACCCACATGTCGAGACCCAGTACTTC. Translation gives CTSSQDPHVETQYF.